The source of this TCR beta chain is a study of somatic mutations in cytotoxic T cells in rheumatoid arthritis. Study results and limitations: CD8+ clonality rose with age in rheumatoid arthritis patients, unlike in healthy controls.

Germline V gene lookup returns CDR1 SGDLS and CDR2 YYNGEE. Trimming removed 0 bases at V and 6 bases at J, with 10 bases between. The CDR3 has 15 residues. Measured with immunoSEQ multiplex PCR; TCRdb has only the in-frame clones, and not every one. This table holds 20,000 to 25,000 clones, approximately 86% found once. This clone was seen a few times. Antigen specificity is unknown. The sample taken for sequencing was CD8+ T cells sorted from blood. This clonotype was obtained from a woman aged 45-65 years in good health. The chain employs TRBV9 and TRBJ1-6; no definite D call. For the CDR3, the DNA is TGTGCCAGCAGCGTAGGTGGCAGTAGTAATTCACCCCTCCACTTT. Amino acid sequence: CASSVGGSSNSPLHF.